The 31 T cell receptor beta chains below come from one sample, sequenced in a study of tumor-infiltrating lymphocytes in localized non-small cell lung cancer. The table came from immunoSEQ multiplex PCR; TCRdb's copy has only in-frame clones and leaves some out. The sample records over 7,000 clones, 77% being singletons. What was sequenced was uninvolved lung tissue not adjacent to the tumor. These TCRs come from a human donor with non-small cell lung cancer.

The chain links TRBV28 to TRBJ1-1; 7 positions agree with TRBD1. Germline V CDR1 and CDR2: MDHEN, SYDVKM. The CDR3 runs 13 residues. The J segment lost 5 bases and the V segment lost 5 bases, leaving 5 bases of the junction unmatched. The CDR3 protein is CASSRQGLTEAFF. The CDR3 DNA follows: TGTGCCAGCAGTCGACAGGGTTTGACTGAAGCTTTCTTT.

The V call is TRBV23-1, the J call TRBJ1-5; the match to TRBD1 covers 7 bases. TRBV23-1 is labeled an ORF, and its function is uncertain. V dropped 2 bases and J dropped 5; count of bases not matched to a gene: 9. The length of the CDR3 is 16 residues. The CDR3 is CASSQIGTEGHQPQHF. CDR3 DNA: TGCGCCAGCAGTCAAATAGGGACAGAAGGTCATCAGCCCCAGCATTTT.

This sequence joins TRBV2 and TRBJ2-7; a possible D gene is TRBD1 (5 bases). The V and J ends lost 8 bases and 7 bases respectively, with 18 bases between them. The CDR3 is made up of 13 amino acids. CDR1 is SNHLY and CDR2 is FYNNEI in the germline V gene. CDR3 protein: CASGVQGGWEQYF. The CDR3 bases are TGTGCCAGCGGAGTTCAGGGTGGGTGGGAGCAGTACTTC. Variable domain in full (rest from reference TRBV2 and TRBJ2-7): EPEVTQTPSHQVTQMGQEVILRCVPISNHLYFYWYRQILGQKVEFLVSFYNNEISEKSEIFDDQFSVERPDGSNFTLKIRSTKLEDSAMYFCASGVQGGWEQYFGPGTRLTVT.

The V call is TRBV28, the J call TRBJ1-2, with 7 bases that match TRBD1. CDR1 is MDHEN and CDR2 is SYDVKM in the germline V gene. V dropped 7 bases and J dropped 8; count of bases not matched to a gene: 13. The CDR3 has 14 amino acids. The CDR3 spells CASNPGGQANGYTF. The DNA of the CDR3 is TGTGCCAGCAACCCCGGAGGACAGGCAAACGGCTACACCTTC.

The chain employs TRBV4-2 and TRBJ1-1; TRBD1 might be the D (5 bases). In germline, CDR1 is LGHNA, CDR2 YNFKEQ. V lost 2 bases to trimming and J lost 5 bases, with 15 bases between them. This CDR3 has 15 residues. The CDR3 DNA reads TGTGCCAGCAGCCAATTCGGGCAGGGTAGAACTGAAGCTTTCTTT. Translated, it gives CASSQFGQGRTEAFF.

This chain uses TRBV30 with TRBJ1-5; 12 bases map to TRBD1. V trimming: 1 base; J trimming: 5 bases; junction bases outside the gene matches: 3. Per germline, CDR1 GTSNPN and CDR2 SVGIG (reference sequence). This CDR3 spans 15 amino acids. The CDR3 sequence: CAWSEGQGAYQPQHF. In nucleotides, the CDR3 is TGTGCCTGGAGTGAGGGACAGGGGGCATATCAGCCCCAGCATTTT.

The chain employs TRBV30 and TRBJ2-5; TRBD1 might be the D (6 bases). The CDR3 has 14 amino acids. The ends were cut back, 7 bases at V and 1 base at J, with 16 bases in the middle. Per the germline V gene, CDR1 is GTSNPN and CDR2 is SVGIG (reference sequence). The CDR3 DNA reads TGTGCCTTCGAGGCCCGGACAGTCCAAGAGACCCAGTACTTC. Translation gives CAFEARTVQETQYF.

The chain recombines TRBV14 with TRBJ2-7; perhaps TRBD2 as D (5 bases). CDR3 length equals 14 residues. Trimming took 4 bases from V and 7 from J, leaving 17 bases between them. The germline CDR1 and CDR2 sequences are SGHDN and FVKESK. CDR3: CASSPLIGVGEQYF. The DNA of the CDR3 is TGTGCCAGCAGCCCGCTGATCGGGGTGGGGGAGCAGTACTTC. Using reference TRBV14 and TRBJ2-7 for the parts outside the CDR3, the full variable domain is EAGVTQFPSHSVIEKGQTVTLRCDPISGHDNLYWYRRVMGKEIKFLLHFVKESKQDESGMPNNRFLAERTGGTYSTLKVQPAELEDSGVYFCASSPLIGVGEQYFGPGTRLTVT.

CDR3 in amino acids: CASSLGLSTDTQYF. CDR3 coding DNA: TGTGCCAGCAGCCTGGGCCTAAGCACAGATACGCAGTATTTT. The V gene is TRBV9, the J gene TRBJ2-3; D is uncertain. The V gene lost 4 bases and the J gene lost 0 bases, with 9 bases spanning the gap. CDR1 SGDLS and CDR2 YYNGEE come from the germline V gene. The CDR3 extends over 14 amino acids.

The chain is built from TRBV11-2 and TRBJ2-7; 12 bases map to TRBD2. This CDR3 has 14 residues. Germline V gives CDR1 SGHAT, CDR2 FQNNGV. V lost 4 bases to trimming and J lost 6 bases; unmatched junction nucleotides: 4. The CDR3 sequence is CASSSLAGGFEQYF. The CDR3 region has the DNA TGTGCCAGCAGCTCTCTAGCGGGAGGGTTCGAGCAGTACTTC. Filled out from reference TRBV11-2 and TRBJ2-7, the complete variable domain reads EAGVAQSPRYKIIEKRQSVAFWCNPISGHATLYWYQQILGQGPKLLIQFQNNGVVDDSQLPKDRFSAERLKGVDSTLKIQPAKLEDSAVYLCASSSLAGGFEQYFGPGTRLTVT.

In nucleotides, the CDR3 is TGTGCCAGCAGTCCCCAGTCGACAGATACGCAGTATTTT. Its protein product is CASSPQSTDTQYF. The chain carries TRBV27 and TRBJ2-3; unclear D gene. The CDR3 consists of 13 residues. The germline V and J ends were trimmed by 5 bases and 3 bases, with 9 bases remaining between them. The germline gives CDR1 MNHEY, CDR2 SMNVEV (reference sequence).

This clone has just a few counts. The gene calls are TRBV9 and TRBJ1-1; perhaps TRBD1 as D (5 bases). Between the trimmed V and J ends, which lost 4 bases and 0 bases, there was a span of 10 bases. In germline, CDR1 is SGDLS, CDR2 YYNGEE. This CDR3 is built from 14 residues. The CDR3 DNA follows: TGTGCCAGCAGCCCTGGGGGGATGAACACTGAAGCTTTCTTT. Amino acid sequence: CASSPGGMNTEAFF.

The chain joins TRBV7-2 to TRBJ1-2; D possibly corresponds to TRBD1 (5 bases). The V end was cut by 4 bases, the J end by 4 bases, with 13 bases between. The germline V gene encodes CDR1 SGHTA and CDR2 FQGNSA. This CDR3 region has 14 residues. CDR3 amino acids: CASSSRDGLYGYTF. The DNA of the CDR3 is TGTGCCAGCAGCTCCCGGGACGGTCTCTATGGCTACACCTTC.

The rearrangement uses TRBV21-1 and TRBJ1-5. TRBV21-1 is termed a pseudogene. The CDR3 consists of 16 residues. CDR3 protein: CASSKVGGRGGQPQHF. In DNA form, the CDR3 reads TGTGCCAGCAGCAAAGTGGGGGGGCGCGGGGGTCAGCCCCAGCATTTT.

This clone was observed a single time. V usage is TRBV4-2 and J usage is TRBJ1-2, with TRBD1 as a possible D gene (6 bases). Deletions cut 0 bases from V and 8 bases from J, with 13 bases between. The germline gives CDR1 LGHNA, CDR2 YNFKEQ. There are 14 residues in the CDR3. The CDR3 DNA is TGTGCCAGCAGCCAAGATCAGGCAGGGGAGGGCTACACCTTC. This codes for CASSQDQAGEGYTF.

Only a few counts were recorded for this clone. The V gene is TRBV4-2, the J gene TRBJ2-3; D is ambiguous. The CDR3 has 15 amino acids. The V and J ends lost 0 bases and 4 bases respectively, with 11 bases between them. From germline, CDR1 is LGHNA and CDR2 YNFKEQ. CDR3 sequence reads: CASSQDLGTPDTQYF. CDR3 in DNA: TGTGCCAGCAGCCAAGATCTCGGAACTCCAGATACGCAGTATTTT.

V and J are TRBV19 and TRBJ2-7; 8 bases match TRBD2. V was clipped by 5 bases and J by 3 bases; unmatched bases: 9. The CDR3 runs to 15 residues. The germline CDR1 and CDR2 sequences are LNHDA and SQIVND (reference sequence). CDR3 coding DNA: TGTGCCAGTAGTGCCGGGAGGGGACTTCTCTACGAGCAGTACTTC. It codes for CASSAGRGLLYEQYF.

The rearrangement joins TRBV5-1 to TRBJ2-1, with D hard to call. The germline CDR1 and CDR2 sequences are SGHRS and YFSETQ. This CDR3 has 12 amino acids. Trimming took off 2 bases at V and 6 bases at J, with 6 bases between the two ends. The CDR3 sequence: CASSFPGNEQFF. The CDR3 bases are TGCGCCAGCAGCTTCCCGGGCAATGAGCAGTTCTTC.

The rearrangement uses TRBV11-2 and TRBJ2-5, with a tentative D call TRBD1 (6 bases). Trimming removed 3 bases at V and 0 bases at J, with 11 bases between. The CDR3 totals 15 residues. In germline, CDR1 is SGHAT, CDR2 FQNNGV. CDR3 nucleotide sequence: TGTGCCAGCAGCTTGGGCGACAGGTACCAAGAGACCCAGTACTTC. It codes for CASSLGDRYQETQYF.

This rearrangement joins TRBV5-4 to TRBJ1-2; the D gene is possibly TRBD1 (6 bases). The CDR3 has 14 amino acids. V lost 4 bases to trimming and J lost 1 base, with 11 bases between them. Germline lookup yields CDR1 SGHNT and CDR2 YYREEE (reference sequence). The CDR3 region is CASSAGQFNYGYTF. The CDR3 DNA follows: TGTGCCAGCAGCGCAGGACAGTTTAACTATGGCTACACCTTC.

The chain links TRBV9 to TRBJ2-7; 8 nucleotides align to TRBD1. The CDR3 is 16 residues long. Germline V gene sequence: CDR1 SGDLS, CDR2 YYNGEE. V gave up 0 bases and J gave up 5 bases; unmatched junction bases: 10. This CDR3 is CASSVALGTGGDEQYF. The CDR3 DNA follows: TGTGCCAGCAGCGTAGCTCTCGGGACAGGAGGTGACGAGCAGTACTTC.

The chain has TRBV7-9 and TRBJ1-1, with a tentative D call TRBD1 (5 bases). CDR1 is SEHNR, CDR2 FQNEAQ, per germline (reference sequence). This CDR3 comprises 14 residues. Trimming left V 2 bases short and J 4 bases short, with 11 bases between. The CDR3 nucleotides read TGTGCCAGCAGCTTAAGGGTGGGGGGCACTGAAGCTTTCTTT. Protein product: CASSLRVGGTEAFF.

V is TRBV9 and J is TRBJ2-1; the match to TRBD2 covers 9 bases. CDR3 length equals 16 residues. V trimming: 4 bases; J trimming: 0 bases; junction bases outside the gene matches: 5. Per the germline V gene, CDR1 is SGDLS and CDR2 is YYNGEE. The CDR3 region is CASSLNSGSSYNEQFF. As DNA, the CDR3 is TGTGCCAGCAGCCTTAATAGCGGGAGCTCCTACAATGAGCAGTTCTTC. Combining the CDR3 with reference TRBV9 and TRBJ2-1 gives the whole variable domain DSGVTQTPKHLITATGQRVTLRCSPRSGDLSVYWYQQSLDQGLQFLIQYYNGEERAKGNILERFSAQQFPDLHSELNLSSLELGDSALYFCASSLNSGSSYNEQFFGPGTRLTVL.

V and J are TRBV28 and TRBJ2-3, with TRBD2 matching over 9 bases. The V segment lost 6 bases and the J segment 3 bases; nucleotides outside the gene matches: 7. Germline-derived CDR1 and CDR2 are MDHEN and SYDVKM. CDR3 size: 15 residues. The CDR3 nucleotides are TGTGCCAGCAGAGCGGGGGGCGGGGAAACAGATACGCAGTATTTT. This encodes CASRAGGGETDTQYF.

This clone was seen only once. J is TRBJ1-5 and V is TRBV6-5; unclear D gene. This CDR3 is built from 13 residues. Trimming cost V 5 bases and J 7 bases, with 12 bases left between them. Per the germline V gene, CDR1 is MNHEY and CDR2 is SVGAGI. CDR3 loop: CASSPTRMQPQHF. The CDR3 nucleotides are TGTGCCAGCAGTCCGACGCGGATGCAGCCCCAGCATTTT.

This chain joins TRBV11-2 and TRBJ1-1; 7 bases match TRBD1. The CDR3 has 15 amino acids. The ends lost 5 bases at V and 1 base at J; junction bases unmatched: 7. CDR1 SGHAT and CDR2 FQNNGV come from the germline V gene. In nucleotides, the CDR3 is TGTGCCAGCAGCCCTACCGGGACAGCGAACACTGAAGCTTTCTTT. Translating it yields CASSPTGTANTEAFF. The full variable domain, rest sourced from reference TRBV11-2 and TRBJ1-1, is EAGVAQSPRYKIIEKRQSVAFWCNPISGHATLYWYQQILGQGPKLLIQFQNNGVVDDSQLPKDRFSAERLKGVDSTLKIQPAKLEDSAVYLCASSPTGTANTEAFFGQGTRLTVV.

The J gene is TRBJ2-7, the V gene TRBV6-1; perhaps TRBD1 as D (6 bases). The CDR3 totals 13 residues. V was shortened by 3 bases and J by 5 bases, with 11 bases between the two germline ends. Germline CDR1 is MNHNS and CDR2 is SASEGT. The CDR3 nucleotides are TGTGCCAGCAGTGATACAGGGAGAGACGAGCAGTACTTC. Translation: CASSDTGRDEQYF.

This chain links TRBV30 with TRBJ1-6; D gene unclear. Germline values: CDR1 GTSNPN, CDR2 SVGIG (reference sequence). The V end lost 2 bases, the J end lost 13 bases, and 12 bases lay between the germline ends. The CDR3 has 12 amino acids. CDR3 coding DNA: TGTGCCTGGAGTTCACTGGCCGCCCCCCTCCACTTT. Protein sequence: CAWSSLAAPLHF.

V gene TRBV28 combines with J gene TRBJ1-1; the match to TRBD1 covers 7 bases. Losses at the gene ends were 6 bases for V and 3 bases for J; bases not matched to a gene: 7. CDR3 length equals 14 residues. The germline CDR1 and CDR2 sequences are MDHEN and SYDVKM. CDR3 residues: CASRLGQTHTEAFF. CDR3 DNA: TGTGCCAGCAGGCTGGGACAGACACACACTGAAGCTTTCTTT.

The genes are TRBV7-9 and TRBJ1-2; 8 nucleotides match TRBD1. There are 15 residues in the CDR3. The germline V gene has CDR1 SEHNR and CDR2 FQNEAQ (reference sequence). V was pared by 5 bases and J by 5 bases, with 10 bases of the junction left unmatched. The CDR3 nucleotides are TGTGCCAGCAGCCCCGGGGGGCAGGGGGCTTATGGCTACACCTTC. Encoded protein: CASSPGGQGAYGYTF.

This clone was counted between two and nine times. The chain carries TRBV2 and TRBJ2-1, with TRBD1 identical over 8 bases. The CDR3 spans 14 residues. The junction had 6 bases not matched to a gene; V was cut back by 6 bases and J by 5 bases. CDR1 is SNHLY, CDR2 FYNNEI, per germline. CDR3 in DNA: TGTGCCAGCAGGGTACAGGGGGAAGACAATGAGCAGTTCTTC. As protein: CASRVQGEDNEQFF.